This TCR beta chain was retrieved from a study of Graves' ophthalmopathy and Graves' hyperthyroidism. Study-wide results and limits: A majority of expanded thyroid clonotypes exceeding 0.001 frequency were likewise present in blood. Sensitivity reached 85% to 90% and specificity about 81% for a 13-signature model separating ophthalmopathy from stable hyperthyroidism. Ophthalmopathy progression prediction by the model yielded a sensitivity of around 68% and a specificity of approximately 72%.

Amplification of TCR beta CDR3 regions used RNA transcripts. Second-round multiplex PCR came after first-round RT-PCR with HTBI primers. TCRdb itself ran the multiplex PCR reads through MiXCR, one entry per CDR3 protein. The sample holds about 480,000 distinct CDR3 sequences, roughly 14% seen once. Per the germline V gene, CDR1 is MNHEY and CDR2 is SVGEGT. The CDR3 spans 14 residues. Trimming at V came to 11 bases and at J to 1 base, leaving 4 bases not matched to a gene. The diagnostic workup employed clinical symptoms, serum thyroxine, TRAb, thyroid ultrasound and orbital computed tomography. In regard to this clonotype: Its target is unknown.

The chain has TRBV6-2 or TRBV6-3 and TRBJ2-5; 13 bases align to TRBD2. Source material: blood. The receptor comes from a woman between 25 and 40 years old with Graves' ophthalmopathy. CDR3 region: CAGRTSGGQETQYF. The CDR3 nucleotides are TGTGCCGGACGGACTAGCGGGGGCCAAGAGACCCAGTACTTC.